The 3 T cell receptor beta chains presented below share a single source sample, sequenced in a study of blood T cell repertoires in COVID-19. Here immunoSEQ multiplex PCR was the method, and the copy in TCRdb shows in-frame clones only, minus some. The sample yields around 220,000 clones, about 85% seen once. Sample: PBMCs or T cells enriched from blood (not recorded which). Receptors originate from a woman in her twenties or thirties with acute COVID-19.

The V call is TRBV28, the J call TRBJ2-1; D may be TRBD1 (5 bases). CDR1 is MDHEN and CDR2 is SYDVKM in the germline V gene. V dropped 2 bases and J dropped 2 bases, with 7 bases sitting between them. CDR3 size: 14 residues. DNA of the CDR3: TGTGCCAGCAGTTTACTGGGGCCCTACAATGAGCAGTTCTTC. It is translated as CASSLLGPYNEQFF.

Note on this clone: Germline and junction disagree at one end, which may indicate a read error. The chain links TRBV3-1 (or the pseudogene TRBV3-2) to TRBJ1-1; no clear D gene. The CDR3 sequence is 12 residues long. Germline-derived CDR1 and CDR2 are LGHDT and YNNKEL (reference sequence). The chain's CDR3 is CASSQVSTGAFF. CDR3 sequence (DNA): TGTGCCAGCAGCCAAGTTTCAACTGGAGCTTTCTTT.

The rearrangement links TRBV7-2 to TRBJ1-2; tentative D call: TRBD1 (5 bases). The CDR3 length is 15 residues. The germline V and J ends were trimmed by 5 bases and 5 bases, with 18 bases remaining between them. Germline lookup yields CDR1 SGHTA and CDR2 FQGNSA. The CDR3 sequence: CASSPPGRGVYGYTF. CDR3 nucleotide sequence: TGTGCCAGCAGCCCCCCCGGACGGGGGGTATATGGCTACACCTTC.